The next 30 T cell receptor beta chains were all read from a single sample in a study of a mutant IDH1 vaccine in newly diagnosed glioma. Profiling relied on immunoSEQ multiplex PCR, and the TCRdb table lists in-frame clones only, not all of them. The repertoire holds 40,000 to 60,000 clones, with 78% as singletons. Documented time point: week 5, during vaccination. A 20-mer mutant IDH1 peptide at 300 ug was injected subcutaneously with topical imiquimod. No antigen has been assigned to these receptors. The starting material was PBMCs, obtained from a glioma patient whose treatment included an IDH1 peptide vaccine. Receptors originate from a middle-aged woman with glioma.

This chain links TRBV5-1 with TRBJ2-1; perhaps TRBD2 as D (5 bases). CDR1 and CDR2 (germline): SGHRS, YFSETQ. V was trimmed by 5 bases and J by 6 bases, leaving 15 bases between them. CDR3 size: 14 residues. CDR3: CASSFWRRFNEQFF. The CDR3 DNA follows: TGCGCCAGCAGTTTTTGGAGGAGGTTCAATGAGCAGTTCTTC.

This rearrangement joins TRBV10-3 to TRBJ2-1; perhaps D is TRBD1 or TRBD2 (5 bases each). Trimming cost V 6 bases and J 6 bases, with 12 bases left between them. From germline, CDR1 is ENHRY and CDR2 SYGVKD. The CDR3 totals 13 residues. Written as DNA, the CDR3 is TGTGCCATCAGGGGGGACGTGGGCAATGAGCAGTTCTTC. Translation gives CAIRGDVGNEQFF.

The rearrangement links TRBV9 to TRBJ1-1, with a possible D match to TRBD1 (6 bases). CDR3 length equals 15 residues. Germline V gene lookup returns CDR1 SGDLS and CDR2 YYNGEE. The V gene lost 2 bases and the J gene lost 1 base, with 12 bases spanning the gap. CDR3 DNA: TGTGCCAGCAGCGTCTCAGGGGCCCGGAACACTGAAGCTTTCTTT. Translated, it gives CASSVSGARNTEAFF.

This chain uses TRBV6-1 with TRBJ2-5; D not resolved. This CDR3 has 12 amino acids. The germline CDR1 and CDR2 sequences are MNHNS and SASEGT. Trimming shortened V by 5 bases and J by 3 bases, and 7 bases separated the two germline ends. The CDR3 loop reads CASSSKKETQYF. In DNA, the CDR3 is TGTGCCAGCAGTTCTAAAAAAGAGACCCAGTACTTC.

This chain links TRBV5-6 with TRBJ2-3; 8 bases match TRBD2. Germline trimming cut 6 bases from V and 1 base from J; bases unmatched to any gene: 4. Germline V gives CDR1 SGHDT, CDR2 YYEEEE. The length of the CDR3 is 14 residues. CDR3 in amino acids: CASTRRGGTDTQYF. CDR3 DNA: TGTGCCAGCACCCGGCGGGGGGGCACAGATACGCAGTATTTT.

V and J are TRBV9 and TRBJ1-4, with D hard to call. CDR3 size: 13 residues. V was trimmed by 0 bases and J by 0 bases, leaving 0 bases between them. In germline, CDR1 is SGDLS, CDR2 YYNGEE. CDR3 amino acids: CASSVATNEKLFF. The CDR3 DNA sequence: TGTGCCAGCAGCGTAGCAACTAATGAAAAACTGTTTTTT.

V usage is TRBV30 and J usage is TRBJ1-2; tentatively, D is TRBD1 (6 bases). The CDR3 runs to 13 residues. With 7 bases removed from V and 8 bases from J, the gap between germline ends came to 20 bases. Per germline, CDR1 GTSNPN and CDR2 SVGIG (reference sequence). CDR3 region: CAYTMTGAEGYTF. The CDR3 coding sequence is TGTGCCTACACAATGACAGGTGCCGAGGGCTACACCTTC.

The V and J genes are TRBV10-2 and TRBJ1-5; D uncertain. Trimming stripped 5 bases from V and 6 bases from J, with 8 bases between. The germline V gene has CDR1 WSHSY and CDR2 SAAADI. The CDR3 has 12 residues. The CDR3 is CASSPGSQPQHF. DNA for the CDR3: TGCGCCAGCAGTCCGGGGTCTCAGCCCCAGCATTTT.

The chain links TRBV7-9 to TRBJ1-1, with D unresolved. Germline-derived CDR1 and CDR2 are SEHNR and FQNEAQ (reference sequence). V gave up 5 bases and J gave up 1 base, with 8 bases separating them. This CDR3 is 13 amino acids long. DNA of the CDR3: TGTGCCAGCAGCCGGACGGAGAACACTGAAGCTTTCTTT. It is translated as CASSRTENTEAFF.

The chain combines TRBV2 with TRBJ1-5, with D possibly TRBD1 on 5 matching bases. The CDR3 is made up of 13 amino acids. The germline V and J ends were trimmed by 5 bases and 4 bases, with 9 bases remaining between them. In germline, CDR1 is SNHLY, CDR2 FYNNEI. CDR3 amino acids: CASSRQQNQPQHF. CDR3 nucleotides: TGTGCCAGCAGTCGACAGCAAAATCAGCCCCAGCATTTT. Supplemented by reference TRBV2 and TRBJ1-5, the full variable domain reads EPEVTQTPSHQVTQMGQEVILRCVPISNHLYFYWYRQILGQKVEFLVSFYNNEISEKSEIFDDQFSVERPDGSNFTLKIRSTKLEDSAMYFCASSRQQNQPQHFGDGTRLSIL.

The sample holds one count of this clone. This sequence joins TRBV5-1 and TRBJ2-3; tentative D call: TRBD1 (6 bases). CDR1 and CDR2 from the germline V gene are SGHRS and YFSETQ. V was trimmed by 3 bases and J by 2 bases, leaving 10 bases between them. The length of the CDR3 is 14 residues. CDR3 sequence (DNA): TGCGCCAGCAGCTCAGGGACACTCACAGATACGCAGTATTTT. Amino acid sequence: CASSSGTLTDTQYF.

This rearrangement joins TRBV11-2 to TRBJ2-7, with D maybe TRBD1 (5 bases). Germline CDR1 reads SGHAT; CDR2 reads FQNNGV. Trimming cost V 5 bases and J 9 bases, with 14 bases left between them. This CDR3 spans 12 amino acids. Here the CDR3 reads CASSPGLGRQYF. The CDR3 region has the DNA TGTGCCAGCAGCCCAGGGCTCGGACGGCAGTACTTC.

A few counts support this clone. This sequence joins TRBV29-1 and TRBJ1-1; D not certain. Germline V gene lookup returns CDR1 SQVTM and CDR2 ANQGSEA. V was shortened by 3 bases and J by 4 bases, with 6 bases between the two germline ends. The CDR3 sequence is 11 residues long. As DNA, the CDR3 is TGCAGCGTTGAGTGGTTCACTGAAGCTTTCTTT. This codes for CSVEWFTEAFF.

The chain employs TRBV7-9 and TRBJ1-1, with a possible D match to TRBD1 (5 bases). Per the germline V gene, CDR1 is SEHNR and CDR2 is FQNEAQ (reference sequence). The V and J ends lost 11 bases and 1 base respectively, with 20 bases between them. The CDR3 sequence is 15 residues long. CDR3 amino acids: CAGAAPDRENTEAFF. CDR3 nucleotides: TGTGCCGGGGCGGCCCCTGACAGAGAGAACACTGAAGCTTTCTTT.

Here the CDR3 DNA reads TGTGCCAGCAGAGCGGGGGGCACCACAGATACGCAGTATTTT. Protein sequence: CASRAGGTTDTQYF. The gene calls are TRBV6-1 and TRBJ2-3; 9 bases align to TRBD2. V trimming: 6 bases; J trimming: 2 bases; junction bases outside the gene matches: 3. Germline values: CDR1 MNHNS, CDR2 SASEGT. CDR3 length: 14 amino acids.

This clone was recorded only once. The gene calls are TRBV19 and TRBJ2-1, with TRBD2 as a possible D gene (5 bases). Germline V lookup: CDR1 LNHDA, CDR2 SQIVND (reference sequence). The CDR3 extends over 16 amino acids. Trimming shortened V by 5 bases and J by 0 bases, and 14 bases separated the two germline ends. This chain's CDR3 is CASSGPAGVSYNEQFF. The DNA for the CDR3 is TGTGCCAGTAGTGGCCCCGCCGGGGTCTCCTACAATGAGCAGTTCTTC.

The chain links TRBV5-1 to TRBJ1-1, with a tentative D call TRBD1 (6 bases). The CDR3 is 13 residues long. Germline V CDR1 and CDR2: SGHRS, YFSETQ. The V and J ends lost 7 bases and 4 bases respectively, with 14 bases between them. CDR3 loop: CASCVRGGTEAFF. CDR3 nucleotides: TGCGCCAGCTGCGTCCGAGGGGGCACTGAAGCTTTCTTT. The full variable domain, rest sourced from reference TRBV5-1 and TRBJ1-1, is KAGVTQTPRYLIKTRGQQVTLSCSPISGHRSVSWYQQTPGQGLQFLFEYFSETQRNKGNFPGRFSGRQFSNSRSEMNVSTLELGDSALYLCASCVRGGTEAFFGQGTRLTVV.

The chain joins TRBV19 to TRBJ2-4, with D tentatively TRBD1 (6 bases). The CDR3 runs to 16 residues. Germline CDR1 reads LNHDA; CDR2 reads SQIVND (reference sequence). The V end was cut by 0 bases, the J end by 5 bases, with 14 bases between. The CDR3 nucleotides are TGTGCCAGTAGTATAGATGGCGGACAGACAGAAAACATTCAGTACTTC. It translates to CASSIDGGQTENIQYF.

This sequence joins TRBV29-1 and TRBJ2-3; 9 nucleotides align to TRBD1. Per germline, CDR1 SQVTM and CDR2 ANQGSEA. The J segment lost 4 bases and the V segment lost 7 bases, leaving 9 bases of the junction unmatched. The CDR3 length is 14 residues. This CDR3 is CSGDRGMGADTQYF. In DNA, the CDR3 is TGCAGCGGTGACAGGGGGATGGGGGCAGATACGCAGTATTTT.

This clone showed up just a few times. The chain joins TRBV6-5 to TRBJ2-7; D is unresolved. Looked up from germline, CDR1 is MNHEY and CDR2 is SVGAGI. The CDR3 loop spans 13 amino acids. V was shortened by 0 bases and J by 3 bases, with 6 bases between the two germline ends. The CDR3 DNA is TGTGCCAGCAGTTACTCGGAGTACTACGAGCAGTACTTC. This sequence encodes CASSYSEYYEQYF.

The chain recombines TRBV5-1 with TRBJ2-3; D may match TRBD1 or TRBD2 (5 bases each). Trimming took off 0 bases at V and 5 bases at J, with 22 bases between the two ends. This CDR3 has 18 residues. The germline gives CDR1 SGHRS, CDR2 YFSETQ. The CDR3 loop is CASSLGEGPGTTGDTQYF. The DNA for the CDR3 is TGCGCCAGCAGCTTGGGTGAGGGTCCTGGGACGACGGGAGATACGCAGTATTTT.

The V and J genes are TRBV2 and TRBJ2-3; TRBD2 matches 9 bases. Germline V gene sequence: CDR1 SNHLY, CDR2 FYNNEI. V dropped 4 bases and J dropped 4; count of bases not matched to a gene: 9. The CDR3 length is 16 residues. The CDR3 nucleotides are TGTGCCAGCAGTGTCGGAAGGCGGGGGGGCGCAGATACGCAGTATTTT. It yields the protein CASSVGRRGGADTQYF.

J is TRBJ2-1 and V is TRBV2; D perhaps matches TRBD2 (6 bases). Germline-derived CDR1 and CDR2 are SNHLY and FYNNEI. This CDR3 has 14 amino acids. Trimming stripped 7 bases from V and 4 bases from J, with 14 bases between. The CDR3 here is CASIRGGRYNEQFF. In DNA form, the CDR3 reads TGTGCCAGCATCCGCGGAGGGCGGTACAATGAGCAGTTCTTC.

This chain joins TRBV4-3 and TRBJ1-1; D uncertain. In germline, CDR1 is LGHNA, CDR2 YSLEER. Trimming took 5 bases from V and 4 from J, leaving 17 bases between them. The CDR3 covers 15 residues. CDR3 region: CASSYKGSEGTEAFF. The CDR3 DNA follows: TGCGCCAGCAGCTACAAGGGCTCCGAGGGCACTGAAGCTTTCTTT.

This sequence joins TRBV7-2 and TRBJ2-5; possibly TRBD2 for D (5 bases). The CDR3 runs 14 residues. Germline assignment: CDR1 SGHTA and CDR2 FQGNSA. V was clipped by 0 bases and J by 5 bases, with 10 bases between them. This CDR3 reads CASSLALASETQYF. The CDR3, as DNA: TGTGCCAGCAGCTTAGCCCTGGCTAGCGAGACCCAGTACTTC.

V is TRBV29-1 and J is TRBJ1-2; 9 nucleotides agree with TRBD1. V lost 4 bases to trimming and J lost 10 bases; unmatched junction nucleotides: 7. CDR1 is SQVTM, CDR2 ANQGSEA, per germline. The CDR3 extends over 12 amino acids. In DNA, the CDR3 is TGCAGCGTTGTTAGGACAGGGGATCTCTACACCTTC. Residues: CSVVRTGDLYTF. The entire variable domain, with the rest obtained from reference TRBV29-1 and TRBJ1-2, is as follows: SAVISQKPSRDICQRGTSLTIQCQVDSQVTMMFWYRQQPGQSLTLIATANQGSEATYESGFVIDKFPISRPNLTFSTLTVSNMSPEDSSIYLCSVVRTGDLYTFGSGTRLTVV.

The chain couples TRBV21-1 to TRBJ1-3. TRBV21-1 is a documented pseudogene. CDR3 length equals 15 residues. Here the CDR3 reads CASSKFARAGNTIYF. CDR3 coding DNA: TGTGCCAGCAGCAAGTTTGCTCGAGCGGGAAACACCATATATTTT.

The chain uses TRBV7-9 and TRBJ2-7, with D perhaps TRBD1 (6 bases). V shed 5 bases and J shed 2 bases, with 19 bases lying between them. This CDR3 spans 16 amino acids. CDR1 SEHNR and CDR2 FQNEAQ come from the germline V gene (reference sequence). CDR3 in amino acids: CASSLSSQGYPYEQYF. The CDR3 DNA sequence: TGTGCCAGCAGCCTTTCTAGTCAGGGGTACCCCTACGAGCAGTACTTC.

The chain joins TRBV5-1 to TRBJ2-2; TRBD2 matches 8 bases. The CDR3 length is 15 residues. V lost 6 bases, J lost 1 base, and 5 bases stayed unmatched. The germline gives CDR1 SGHRS, CDR2 YFSETQ. The CDR3 DNA is TGCGCCAGCAACGAACTAGCGGAGAACACCGGGGAGCTGTTTTTT. This codes for CASNELAENTGELFF.

The chain combines TRBV18 with TRBJ2-7; 8 bases line up with TRBD2. J was trimmed by 1 base and V by 3 bases; bases with no gene match: 11. Germline CDR1 KGHSH, CDR2 LQKENI. The CDR3 is made up of 17 amino acids. The CDR3 coding sequence is TGTGCCAGCTCACCCGGGGGGGGCCCCACTAGGTCCTACGAGCAGTACTTC. It is translated as CASSPGGGPTRSYEQYF.